In this sample, the clone carrying this T cell receptor (beta chain) turned up a few times. What it binds is not known. Vbeta (60) and Jbeta (13) primers were used in the PCR. Generated by immunoSEQ multiplex PCR, the TCRdb table keeps only in-frame clones and is missing some. The sample lists roughly 100,000 clones; 65% to 85% were seen once. The CDR3 contains 12 residues. V was pared by 6 bases and J by 12 bases, with 10 bases of the junction left unmatched. Per the germline V gene, CDR1 is MNHEY and CDR2 is SVGAGI. The sample is drawn from a study of cytomegalovirus exposure and HLA in healthy donors. Overall study: HLA-typed donors were the source of approximately 85 million unique TCRs held in an early data release. The study, taken as a whole, reports: V segments that were indistinguishable, TRBV6-2 and TRBV6-3 among them, were omitted from analysis. In vitro confirmation showed three CMV-associated chains to be CMV antigen specific.

Sequences were obtained from PBMCs. The sequence was obtained from a man aged 50-60 years in good health and CMV-seropositive. The V gene is TRBV6-5, the J gene TRBJ1-2; 7 positions match TRBD1. The CDR3 sequence is CASSSRTGWDTF. CDR3 DNA: TGTGCCAGCAGCTCAAGGACAGGCTGGGACACCTTC.